This T cell receptor beta chain was identified in a study of CD8+ T cells in alopecia areata. Germline V lookup: CDR1 SGHRS, CDR2 YFSETQ. This CDR3 has 18 residues. With 0 bases clipped from V and 5 bases from J, the junction kept 7 bases outside the gene matches. Extracted RNA was reverse transcribed into cDNA, the sequencing template. Assay: immunoSEQ multiplex PCR; the TCRdb copy retains only in-frame clones and omits some. Among more than 140,000 clones listed, more than 85% were seen once. Stated treatment: oral pan-JAK inhibitor, 5-10 mg twice daily. The TCR sequence derives from a human donor with alopecia areata. The rearrangement uses TRBV5-1 and TRBJ2-1; 14 bases are shared with TRBD2. The material was CD8+ T cells sorted from blood, obtained at week 4, from a patient treated with tofacitinib. In DNA form, the CDR3 reads TGCGCCAGCAGCTTGGAAACGGGACTAGCGGGGGCAAACAATGAGCAGTTCTTC. Its translation is CASSLETGLAGANNEQFF.